This TCR beta chain was captured by sequencing in a study of T cell responses to AZD1222 COVID-19 vaccine (dated by TCRdb to about 2021). Regarding the research as a whole: AZD1222 recipients whose second dose came at about 4 weeks and those whose second dose came at about 12 weeks were combined into one group, since spike-specific TCR depth and breadth did not differ between the two schedules. Enrollment into the trials was organized by age into subgroups of 18-55, 56-69 and 70-plus years, and those subgroups contained approximately 160, 26 and 62 TCR-sequenced participants, respectively. TCR sequencing covered more than 230 trial participants: 200 to 210 given two doses of AZD1222 and 26 given two doses of MenACWY control vaccine. Study-level results and caveats: CD4 TCRs associated with the vaccine covered the entire spike protein, and the dominant responses were in regions 160-218 and 743-854. Because no day 14 peak-response samples were available, the repertoires could be characterized only after the peak T cell response. After two AZD1222 doses, both the breadth and the depth of spike-specific TCRs were significantly higher than at day 0 and than in MenACWY recipients. Conclusions about previously exposed vaccinees were limited because only six AZD1222 recipients were SARS-CoV-2 seropositive at baseline. Nearly half of unique spike-specific TCRs reportedly recognized epitopes outside regions mutated in the B.1.351 and B.1.1.7 variants. The 56-69-year group was small, and its depth increase did not reach significance, likely because of low power. Most participants were white British and females outnumbered males, and the authors suggested that clonal diversity may have been underestimated.

In the germline V gene, CDR1 corresponds to KGHSH and CDR2 to LQKENI. V ends up 2 bases short and J 0 bases short, with an unmatched junction base count of 9. There are 17 amino acids in the CDR3, from cysteine to phenylalanine inclusive. The kept DNA is CDR3 alone, 51 bases in frame from the first base. A note on this clone: Its recognized antigen is unknown. No base qualities exist here, and no much larger clone lies one base off it.

The CDR3 regions of human TCRbeta chains were analyzed by immunosequencing. Under the source paper's analysis protocol: TCRs in the repertoires were matched against a reference library of SARS-CoV-2-specific TCRs that had been generated with the MIRA antigen-specificity platform. Breadth was defined as the fraction of unique TCRs that were SARS-CoV-2-associated, and depth was defined as the fraction of total T cells that were SARS-CoV-2-associated. Each spike-specific TCR was assigned to its reactive spike region and to a CD4 or CD8 class using the MIRA data. Log10-transformed breadth and depth values were compared by one-way ANOVA with Sidak's multiple comparisons tests. TCRdb's version of the immuneACCESS table is confined to in-frame rearrangements and falls short of the full clone set. An unresolved V gene accounts for under half of the shortfall where checked; the remainder is of unknown origin. Clonal size and the V and J genes are those of that table, whereas D and trimming came from the DNA. The sample has roughly 120,000 clones on record, around 86% of them singletons. The top ten clones comprise 1% to 1.5% of the sample.

What the time point label conveys for this sample: baseline before first vaccination. Vaccinee samples were obtained from the UK trials COV001 and COV002, which included a single-blind randomized controlled phase 2/3 trial of AZD1222 (ChAdOx1 nCoV-19) in healthy adults. For TCRbeta chain sequencing, PBMC samples from trial participants were taken at day 0 and at day 28 after the second dose. Specimen: peripheral blood, collected on day 0 of AZD1222 vaccination. Rearrangement joined TRBV18 to TRBJ1-1, with 7 bases aligning to TRBD1. The source of this sequence is an adult in good health. The DNA sequence reads TGTGCCAGCTCACCAATGGGACAGCATTTAATGAACACTGAAGCTTTCTTT. It specifies CASSPMGQHLMNTEAFF. The CDR3, completed at both ends by the reference TRBV18 and TRBJ1-1 genes, gives the full variable domain NAGVMQNPRHLVRRRGQEARLRCSPMKGHSHVYWYRQLPEEGLKFMVYLQKENIIDESGMPKERFSAEFPKEGPSILRIQQVVRGDSAAYFCASSPMGQHLMNTEAFFGQGTRLTVV.